The next 23 T cell receptor beta chains were all read from a single sample in a study of technical replicates of blood from a few donors. The repertoire was sequenced with immunoSEQ multiplex PCR; TCRdb's copy has only in-frame clones and lacks some. The repertoire includes around 50,000 clones, 85% to 95% of them detected once, and 0.2% to 0.25% sits in the top ten. The sequencing sample was made of T cells isolated from PBMCs. The receptors shown here come from a human donor in good health.

The rearrangement joins TRBV28 to TRBJ1-1, with D tentatively TRBD1 (5 bases). With 5 bases removed from V and 5 bases from J, the gap between germline ends came to 9 bases. Germline-derived CDR1 and CDR2 are MDHEN and SYDVKM. The CDR3 contains 12 residues. The CDR3 bases are TGTGCCAGCAGTCACCCAGGGACTGAAGCTTTCTTT. It yields the protein CASSHPGTEAFF.

This clone was recorded once. The V gene is TRBV7-8, the J gene TRBJ1-1; D may be TRBD1 (5 bases). Looked up from germline, CDR1 is SGHVS and CDR2 is FQNEAQ. V was pared by 4 bases and J by 2 bases, with 14 bases between. This CDR3 comprises 15 residues. CDR3 residues: CASSSHAGLNTEAFF. The CDR3 coding sequence is TGTGCCAGCAGCTCCCACGCGGGACTTAACACTGAAGCTTTCTTT.

The gene calls are TRBV10-3 and TRBJ1-6; D is ambiguous. This CDR3 is 17 amino acids long. V was trimmed by 0 bases and J by 3 bases, leaving 12 bases between them. Germline CDR1 is ENHRY and CDR2 is SYGVKD. The CDR3 coding sequence is TGTGCCATCAGTGAGTCGGTTCTGGCCTTCTATAATTCACCCCTCCACTTT. It is translated as CAISESVLAFYNSPLHF.

The chain couples TRBV6-6 to TRBJ2-3; D perhaps matches TRBD1 (6 bases). Germline V gene lookup returns CDR1 MNHNY and CDR2 SVGAGI (reference sequence). This CDR3 spans 14 amino acids. V was trimmed by 6 bases and J by 4 bases, leaving 14 bases between them. The CDR3 DNA sequence: TGTGCCAGCAGCCCCGTTGGGGGCTCAGATACGCAGTATTTT. Protein product: CASSPVGGSDTQYF.

The V call is TRBV11-2, the J call TRBJ2-5, with a weak D call TRBD1 (5 bases). Judging by the DNA end, TRBJ2-7 fits better; the J call may be wrong. This CDR3 has 16 residues. Germline lookup yields CDR1 SGHAT and CDR2 FQNNGV. This CDR3 reads CASRKIRGGSSYEQYF. DNA for the CDR3: TGTGCCAGCAGAAAAATTAGGGGCGGTTCTTCCTACGAGCAGTACTTC.

About this clone: An end of the junction differs from the germline gene, which may be a read error. This chain connects TRBV29-1 to TRBJ2-5, with D unresolved. The V gene's germline CDR1 is SQVTM and CDR2 ANQGSEA. The CDR3 loop spans 11 amino acids. The CDR3 loop is CSGDDQEAQYF. CDR3 DNA sequence: TGCAGCGGAGACGACCAAGAGGCCCAGTACTTC. Using reference TRBV29-1 and TRBJ2-5 for the parts outside the CDR3, the full variable domain is SAVISQKPSRDICQRGTSLTIQCQVDSQVTMMFWYRQQPGQSLTLIATANQGSEATYESGFVIDKFPISRPNLTFSTLTVSNMSPEDSSIYLCSGDDQEAQYFGPGTRLLVL.

The chain has TRBV6-5 and TRBJ2-3; no clear D. The CDR3 runs 14 residues. V was shortened by 2 bases and J by 2 bases, with 8 bases between the two germline ends. Germline V lookup: CDR1 MNHEY, CDR2 SVGAGI. The CDR3 nucleotides are TGTGCCAGCAGTTACGAACTTACCACAGATACGCAGTATTTT. Its protein is CASSYELTTDTQYF.

This clone was recorded only once. The chain is built from TRBV11-2 and TRBJ2-1, with 11 nucleotides matching TRBD1. This CDR3 is 16 amino acids long. The trim removed 5 bases at V and 5 bases at J, leaving 8 bases unmatched. Germline lookup yields CDR1 SGHAT and CDR2 FQNNGV. CDR3 loop: CASSVGPGQGDNEQFF. As DNA, the CDR3 is TGTGCCAGCAGCGTAGGGCCGGGACAGGGGGACAATGAGCAGTTCTTC.

This clone was picked up a small number of times. This sequence joins TRBV11-2 and TRBJ1-1; no clear D. V lost 4 bases, J lost 0 bases, and 9 bases lay in between. Germline CDR1 is SGHAT and CDR2 is FQNNGV. CDR3 length equals 14 residues. CDR3 amino acids: CASSSRKLNTEAFF. The CDR3 DNA reads TGTGCCAGCAGCTCTAGAAAACTGAACACTGAAGCTTTCTTT.

This clone was seen a single time. This chain links TRBV28 with TRBJ1-1, with TRBD1 matching 11 bases. Germline loops: CDR1 MDHEN, CDR2 SYDVKM. V was clipped by 5 bases and J by 5 bases; unmatched bases: 7. The CDR3 loop spans 15 amino acids. The CDR3 reads CASSPWTGGDTEAFF. The CDR3 DNA sequence: TGTGCCAGCAGTCCTTGGACAGGGGGCGATACTGAAGCTTTCTTT.

The V and J genes are TRBV5-1 and TRBJ2-5, with D perhaps TRBD1 (6 bases). Germline V gene lookup returns CDR1 SGHRS and CDR2 YFSETQ. The CDR3 has 14 amino acids. Trimming removed 4 bases at V and 5 bases at J, with 15 bases between. The CDR3 loop is CASSEQGTGETQYF. CDR3 nucleotide sequence: TGCGCCAGCAGCGAACAGGGAACGGGCGAGACCCAGTACTTC. The whole variable domain, remainder taken from reference TRBV5-1 and TRBJ2-5, is KAGVTQTPRYLIKTRGQQVTLSCSPISGHRSVSWYQQTPGQGLQFLFEYFSETQRNKGNFPGRFSGRQFSNSRSEMNVSTLELGDSALYLCASSEQGTGETQYFGPGTRLLVL.

CDR3: CASSLFGQGRAYEQYF. Written as DNA, the CDR3 is TGTGCCAGCAGTTTATTTGGTCAGGGGAGGGCCTACGAGCAGTACTTC. The chain has TRBV28 and TRBJ2-7; weak D call: TRBD2 (7 bases). Germline lookup yields CDR1 MDHEN and CDR2 SYDVKM. The V end lost 1 base, the J end lost 2 bases, and 15 bases lay between the germline ends. CDR3 length: 16 amino acids.

This chain joins TRBV5-1 and TRBJ2-7; 10 nucleotides line up with TRBD1. Trimming at V came to 5 bases and at J to 5 bases, leaving 4 bases not matched to a gene. CDR1 and CDR2 (germline): SGHRS, YFSETQ. The CDR3 covers 13 residues. The CDR3 loop is CASRRQGADEQYF. The DNA for the CDR3 is TGCGCCAGCAGGCGACAGGGGGCCGACGAGCAGTACTTC. Complete variable domain (other parts from reference TRBV5-1 and TRBJ2-7): KAGVTQTPRYLIKTRGQQVTLSCSPISGHRSVSWYQQTPGQGLQFLFEYFSETQRNKGNFPGRFSGRQFSNSRSEMNVSTLELGDSALYLCASRRQGADEQYFGPGTRLTVT.

V gene TRBV28 combines with J gene TRBJ2-7, with 7 positions matching TRBD2. The CDR3 consists of 15 residues. V was pared by 7 bases and J by 4 bases, with 13 bases of the junction left unmatched. Germline lookup yields CDR1 MDHEN and CDR2 SYDVKM. As DNA, the CDR3 is TGTGCCAGCACCTCACGGGGACTACCCCTTTACGAGCAGTACTTC. This translates into CASTSRGLPLYEQYF.

CDR3 loop: CASSFWSSGANVLTF. CDR3 DNA sequence: TGTGCCAGCAGTTTTTGGAGCTCTGGGGCCAACGTCCTGACTTTC. V usage is TRBV6-6 and J usage is TRBJ2-6; D is unclear. From germline, CDR1 is MNHNY and CDR2 SVGAGI (reference sequence). The CDR3 sequence is 15 residues long. Trimming removed 4 bases from V and 0 bases from J, with 7 bases in between.

The V gene is TRBV5-1, the J gene TRBJ1-1, with 8 bases aligning to TRBD1. Germline loops: CDR1 SGHRS, CDR2 YFSETQ. V shed 0 bases and J 5 bases; nucleotides not matched to a gene: 3. This CDR3 is 14 amino acids long. The CDR3 region is CASSLAQGGTEAFF. Written as DNA, the CDR3 is TGCGCCAGCAGCTTGGCACAGGGGGGAACTGAAGCTTTCTTT.

This chain joins TRBV28 and TRBJ1-2, with 10 positions matching TRBD1. V lost 6 bases to trimming and J lost 4 bases; unmatched junction nucleotides: 11. This CDR3 has 16 residues. CDR1 MDHEN and CDR2 SYDVKM come from the germline V gene. Here the CDR3 reads CASSPVPGQGTYGYTF. CDR3 nucleotide sequence: TGTGCCAGCAGCCCAGTCCCGGGACAGGGGACCTATGGCTACACCTTC.

The chain joins TRBV29-1 to TRBJ2-3; a weak D match, TRBD2 (6 bases). Germline assignment: CDR1 SQVTM and CDR2 ANQGSEA. The CDR3 consists of 11 residues. Trimming left V 4 bases short and J 10 bases short, with 12 bases between. CDR3 region: CSVVGGTPQYF. CDR3 nucleotides: TGCAGCGTTGTTGGTGGGACTCCGCAGTATTTT.

The V call is TRBV7-9, the J call TRBJ1-1; perhaps TRBD1 as D (5 bases). This CDR3 is built from 18 residues. Germline-derived CDR1 and CDR2 are SEHNR and FQNEAQ (reference sequence). V lost 5 bases to trimming and J lost 0 bases, with 22 bases between them. DNA for the CDR3: TGTGCCAGCAGCAAGATTCCGGGGGGTCTGCACATGAACACTGAAGCTTTCTTT. This translates into CASSKIPGGLHMNTEAFF.

This clone has only a few counts. The J gene is TRBJ1-1, the V gene TRBV7-6; D not resolved. The CDR3 consists of 14 residues. Trimming took off 5 bases at V and 0 bases at J, with 10 bases between the two ends. CDR1 SGHVS and CDR2 FNYEAQ come from the germline V gene. The CDR3 protein is CASSPRGLNTEAFF. DNA of the CDR3: TGTGCCAGCAGCCCCCGGGGATTGAACACTGAAGCTTTCTTT.

The gene calls are TRBV13 and TRBJ1-1, with a possible D match to TRBD1 (6 bases). With 4 bases removed from V and 8 bases from J, the gap between germline ends came to 11 bases. Germline CDR1 PRHDT, CDR2 FYEKMQ (reference sequence). The CDR3 runs 12 residues. The DNA for the CDR3 is TGTGCCAGCAGCTCCGGGGGGGCAGAAGCTTTCTTT. Translated, it gives CASSSGGAEAFF.

This clone was picked up a small number of times. The chain couples TRBV9 to TRBJ2-7, with D uncertain. The CDR3 is 14 residues long. Germline values: CDR1 SGDLS, CDR2 YYNGEE. V was trimmed by 0 bases and J by 2 bases, leaving 9 bases between them. The CDR3 here is CASSVDYEPYEQYF. As DNA, the CDR3 is TGTGCCAGCAGCGTAGATTACGAGCCCTACGAGCAGTACTTC.

The chain carries TRBV6-5 and TRBJ1-1; D call uncertain. Between the trimmed V and J ends, which lost 0 bases and 4 bases, there was a span of 12 bases. This CDR3 spans 15 amino acids. Germline CDR1 is MNHEY and CDR2 is SVGAGI. In nucleotides, the CDR3 is TGTGCCAGCAGTTACTCGGAGGGAGGAGGCACTGAAGCTTTCTTT. Encoded protein: CASSYSEGGGTEAFF.